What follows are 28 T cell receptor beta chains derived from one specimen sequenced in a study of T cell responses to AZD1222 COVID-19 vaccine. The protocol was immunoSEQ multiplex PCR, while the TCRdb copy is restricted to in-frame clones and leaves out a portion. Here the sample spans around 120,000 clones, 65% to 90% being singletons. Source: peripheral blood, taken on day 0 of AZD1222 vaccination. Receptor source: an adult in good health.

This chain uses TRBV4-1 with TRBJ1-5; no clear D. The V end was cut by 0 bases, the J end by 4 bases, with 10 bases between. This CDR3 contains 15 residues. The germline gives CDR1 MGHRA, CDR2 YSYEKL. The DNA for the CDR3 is TGCGCCAGCAGCCAAGATCTTTACGGGAATCAGCCCCAGCATTTT. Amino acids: CASSQDLYGNQPQHF.

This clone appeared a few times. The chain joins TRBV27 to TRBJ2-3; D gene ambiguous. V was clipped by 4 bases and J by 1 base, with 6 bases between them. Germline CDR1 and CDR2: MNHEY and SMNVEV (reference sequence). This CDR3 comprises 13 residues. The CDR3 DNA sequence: TGTGCCAGCAGTTCCTTCCGCACAGATACGCAGTATTTT. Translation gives CASSSFRTDTQYF.

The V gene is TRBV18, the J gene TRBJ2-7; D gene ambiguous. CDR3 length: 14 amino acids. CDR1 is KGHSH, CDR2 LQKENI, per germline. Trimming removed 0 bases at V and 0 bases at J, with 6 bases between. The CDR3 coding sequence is TGTGCCAGCTCACCACCCTTGGCCTCCTACGAGCAGTACTTC. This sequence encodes CASSPPLASYEQYF.

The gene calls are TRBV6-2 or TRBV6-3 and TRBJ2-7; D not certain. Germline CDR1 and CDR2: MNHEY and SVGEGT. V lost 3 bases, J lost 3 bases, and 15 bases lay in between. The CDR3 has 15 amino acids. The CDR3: CASSYGSTPYYEQYF. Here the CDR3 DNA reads TGTGCCAGCAGTTATGGATCTACACCCTACTACGAGCAGTACTTC.

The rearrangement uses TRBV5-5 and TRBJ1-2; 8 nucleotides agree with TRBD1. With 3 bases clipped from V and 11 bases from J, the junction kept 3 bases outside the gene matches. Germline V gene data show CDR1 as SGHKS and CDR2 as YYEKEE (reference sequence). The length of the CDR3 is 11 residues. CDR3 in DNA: TGTGCCAGCAGCTATACAGGGGGTTACACCTTC. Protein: CASSYTGGYTF.

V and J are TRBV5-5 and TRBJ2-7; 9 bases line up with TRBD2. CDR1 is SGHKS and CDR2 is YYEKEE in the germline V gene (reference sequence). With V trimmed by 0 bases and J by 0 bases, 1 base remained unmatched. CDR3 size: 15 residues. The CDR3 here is CASSLEAGGSYEQYF. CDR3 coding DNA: TGTGCCAGCAGCTTGGAAGCGGGAGGCTCCTACGAGCAGTACTTC.

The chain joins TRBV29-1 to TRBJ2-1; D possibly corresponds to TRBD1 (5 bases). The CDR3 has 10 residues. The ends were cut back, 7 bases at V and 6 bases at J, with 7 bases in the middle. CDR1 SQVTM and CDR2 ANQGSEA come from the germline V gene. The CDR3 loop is CSARVNEQFF. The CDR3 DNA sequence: TGCAGCGCCAGGGTCAATGAGCAGTTCTTC.

CDR3 bases: TGTGCCTGGAACCAGCGGGCGAGGGATACGCAGTATTTT. Protein sequence: CAWNQRARDTQYF. V is TRBV30 and J is TRBJ2-3, with D possibly being TRBD2 (6 bases). The CDR3 has 13 residues. Trimming took 4 bases from V and 6 from J, leaving 14 bases between them. Germline CDR1 reads GTSNPN; CDR2 reads SVGIG (reference sequence).

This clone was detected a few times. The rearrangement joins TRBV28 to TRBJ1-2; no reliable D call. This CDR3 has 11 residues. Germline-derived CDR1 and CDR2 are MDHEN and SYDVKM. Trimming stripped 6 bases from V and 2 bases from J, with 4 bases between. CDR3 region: CASRDNYGYTF. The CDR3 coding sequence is TGTGCCAGCAGGGACAACTATGGCTACACCTTC.

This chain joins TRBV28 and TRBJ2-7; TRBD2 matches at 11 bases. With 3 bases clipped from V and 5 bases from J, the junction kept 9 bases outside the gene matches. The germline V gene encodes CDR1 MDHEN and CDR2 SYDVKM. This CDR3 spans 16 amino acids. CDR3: CASSLFTSGSTDEQYF. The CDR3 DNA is TGTGCCAGCAGTTTGTTTACTAGCGGGAGTACCGACGAGCAGTACTTC.

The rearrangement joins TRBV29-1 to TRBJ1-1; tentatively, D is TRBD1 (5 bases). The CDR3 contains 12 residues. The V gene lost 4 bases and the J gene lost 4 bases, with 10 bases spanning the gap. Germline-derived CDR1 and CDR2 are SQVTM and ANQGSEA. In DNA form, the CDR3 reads TGCAGCGTTGCGCCAAGGGGCACTGAAGCTTTCTTT. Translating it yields CSVAPRGTEAFF.

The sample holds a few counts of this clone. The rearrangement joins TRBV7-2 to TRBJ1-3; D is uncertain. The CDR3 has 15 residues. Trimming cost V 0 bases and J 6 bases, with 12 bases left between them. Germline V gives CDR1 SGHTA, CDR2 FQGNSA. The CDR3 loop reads CASSLAREVENTIYF. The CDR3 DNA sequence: TGTGCCAGCAGCTTAGCGCGAGAAGTAGAAAACACCATATATTTT.

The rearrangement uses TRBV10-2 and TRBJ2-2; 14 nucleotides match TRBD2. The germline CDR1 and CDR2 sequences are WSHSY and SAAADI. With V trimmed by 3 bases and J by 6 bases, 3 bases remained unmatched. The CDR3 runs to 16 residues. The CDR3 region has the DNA TGCGCCAGCAGTGATAGACTAGCGGGGGGGCCCGGGGAGCTGTTTTTT. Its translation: CASSDRLAGGPGELFF.

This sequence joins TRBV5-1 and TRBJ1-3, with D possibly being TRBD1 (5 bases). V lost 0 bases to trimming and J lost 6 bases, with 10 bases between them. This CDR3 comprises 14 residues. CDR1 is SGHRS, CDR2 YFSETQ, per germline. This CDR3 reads CASSLETGPNTIYF. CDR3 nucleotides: TGCGCCAGCAGCTTGGAGACGGGGCCAAACACCATATATTTT.

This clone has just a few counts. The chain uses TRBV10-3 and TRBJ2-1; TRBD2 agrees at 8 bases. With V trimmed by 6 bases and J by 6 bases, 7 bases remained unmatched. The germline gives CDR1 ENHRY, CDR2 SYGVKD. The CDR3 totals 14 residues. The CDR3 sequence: CAIRVREAGNEQFF. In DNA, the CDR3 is TGTGCCATCAGAGTGCGGGAGGCGGGCAATGAGCAGTTCTTC.

This CDR3 reads CASNGQFTEAFF. The DNA for the CDR3 is TGTGCCAGCAACGGACAGTTCACTGAAGCTTTCTTT. This chain joins TRBV2 and TRBJ1-1, with D possibly being TRBD1 (6 bases). Germline CDR1 is SNHLY and CDR2 is FYNNEI. The CDR3 spans 12 residues. Trimming pared 7 bases from V and 4 bases from J, leaving 10 bases between.

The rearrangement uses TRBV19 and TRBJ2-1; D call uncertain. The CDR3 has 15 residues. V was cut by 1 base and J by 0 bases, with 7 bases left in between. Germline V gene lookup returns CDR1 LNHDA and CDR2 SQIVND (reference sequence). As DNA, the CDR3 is TGTGCCAGTAGTATAGGGGCGAGCTCCTACAATGAGCAGTTCTTC. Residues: CASSIGASSYNEQFF.

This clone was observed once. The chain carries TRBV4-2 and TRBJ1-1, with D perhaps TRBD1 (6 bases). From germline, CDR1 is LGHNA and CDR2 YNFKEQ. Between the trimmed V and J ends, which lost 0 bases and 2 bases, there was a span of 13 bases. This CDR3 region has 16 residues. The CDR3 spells CASSQDTGTVNTEAFF. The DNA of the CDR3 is TGTGCCAGCAGCCAAGACACAGGGACGGTTAACACTGAAGCTTTCTTT.

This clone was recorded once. CDR3 amino acids: CAWSLGTEGKLFF. DNA for the CDR3: TGTGCCTGGAGTCTTGGGACAGAGGGAAAACTGTTTTTT. V gene TRBV30 combines with J gene TRBJ1-4; 7 bases are shared with TRBD1. Losses at the gene ends were 2 bases for V and 10 bases for J; bases not matched to a gene: 7. The CDR3 runs to 13 residues. The germline V gene encodes CDR1 GTSNPN and CDR2 SVGIG (reference sequence).

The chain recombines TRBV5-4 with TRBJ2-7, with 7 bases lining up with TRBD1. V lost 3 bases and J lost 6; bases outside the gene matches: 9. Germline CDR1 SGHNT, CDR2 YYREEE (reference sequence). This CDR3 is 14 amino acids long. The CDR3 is CASSSGQREGEQYF. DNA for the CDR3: TGTGCCAGCAGCTCGGGACAGCGTGAGGGCGAGCAGTACTTC. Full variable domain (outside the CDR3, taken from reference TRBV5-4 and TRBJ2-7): ETGVTQSPTHLIKTRGQQVTLRCSSQSGHNTVSWYQQALGQGPQFIFQYYREEENGRGNFPPRFSGLQFPNYSSELNVNALELDDSALYLCASSSGQREGEQYFGPGTRLTVT.

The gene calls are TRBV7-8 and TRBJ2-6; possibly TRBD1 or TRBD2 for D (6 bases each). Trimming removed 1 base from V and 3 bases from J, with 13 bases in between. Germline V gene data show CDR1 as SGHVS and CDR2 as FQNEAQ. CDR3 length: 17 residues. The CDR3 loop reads CASSLVTGRGGANVLTF. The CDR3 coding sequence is TGTGCCAGCAGCTTAGTAACAGGGCGGGGTGGGGCCAACGTCCTGACTTTC.

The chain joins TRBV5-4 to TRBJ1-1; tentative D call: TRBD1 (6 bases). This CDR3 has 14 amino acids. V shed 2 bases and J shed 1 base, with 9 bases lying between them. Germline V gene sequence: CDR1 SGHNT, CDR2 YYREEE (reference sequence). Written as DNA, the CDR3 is TGTGCCAGCAGCTTCACGACAGGGAACACTGAAGCTTTCTTT. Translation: CASSFTTGNTEAFF.

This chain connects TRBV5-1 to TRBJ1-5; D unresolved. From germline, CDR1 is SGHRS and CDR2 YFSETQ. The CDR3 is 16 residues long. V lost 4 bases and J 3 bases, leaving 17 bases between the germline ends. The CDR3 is CASSTAPGTYNQPQHF. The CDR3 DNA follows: TGCGCCAGCAGCACAGCACCAGGAACTTACAATCAGCCCCAGCATTTT. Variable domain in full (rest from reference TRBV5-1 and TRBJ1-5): KAGVTQTPRYLIKTRGQQVTLSCSPISGHRSVSWYQQTPGQGLQFLFEYFSETQRNKGNFPGRFSGRQFSNSRSEMNVSTLELGDSALYLCASSTAPGTYNQPQHFGDGTRLSIL.

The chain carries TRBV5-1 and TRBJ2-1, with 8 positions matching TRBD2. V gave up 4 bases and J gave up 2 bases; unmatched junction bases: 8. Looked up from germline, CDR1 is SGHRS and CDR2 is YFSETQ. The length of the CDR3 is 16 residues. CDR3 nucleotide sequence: TGCGCCAGCAGCGCGCCCCGGGGGGGCCCCTACAATGAGCAGTTCTTC. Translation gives CASSAPRGGPYNEQFF.

In DNA, the CDR3 is TGTGCCAGCAGCTTAGATCGGGACGAGCAGTACTTC. Amino acids: CASSLDRDEQYF. The rearrangement links TRBV11-3 to TRBJ2-7; the D is unclear. Germline lookup yields CDR1 SGHNT and CDR2 YENEEA. V lost 0 bases and J lost 5, with 5 bases in between. The CDR3 is 12 residues long. The variable domain in full, with the rest retrieved from reference TRBV11-3 and TRBJ2-7, is EAGVVQSPRYKIIEKKQPVAFWCNPISGHNTLYWYLQNLGQGPELLIRYENEEAVDDSQLPKDRFSAERLKGVDSTLKIQPAELGDSAVYLCASSLDRDEQYFGPGTRLTVT.

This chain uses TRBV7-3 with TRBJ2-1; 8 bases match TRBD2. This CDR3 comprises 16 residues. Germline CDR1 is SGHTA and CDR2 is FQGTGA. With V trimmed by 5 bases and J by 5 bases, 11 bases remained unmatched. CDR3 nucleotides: TGTGCCAGCAGCCCGGGGGGGCTAGGGGTGGACAATGAGCAGTTCTTC. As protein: CASSPGGLGVDNEQFF. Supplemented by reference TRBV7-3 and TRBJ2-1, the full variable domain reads GAGVSQTPSNKVTEKGKYVELRCDPISGHTALYWYRQSLGQGPEFLIYFQGTGAADDSGLPNDRFFAVRPEGSVSTLKIQRTERGDSAVYLCASSPGGLGVDNEQFFGPGTRLTVL.

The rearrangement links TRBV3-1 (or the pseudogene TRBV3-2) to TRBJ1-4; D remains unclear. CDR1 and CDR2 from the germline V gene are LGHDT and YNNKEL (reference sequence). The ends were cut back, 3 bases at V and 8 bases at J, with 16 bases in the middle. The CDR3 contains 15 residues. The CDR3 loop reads CASSQALRQNEKLFF. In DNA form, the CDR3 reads TGTGCCAGCAGCCAGGCCCTCCGACAAAACGAAAAACTGTTTTTT.

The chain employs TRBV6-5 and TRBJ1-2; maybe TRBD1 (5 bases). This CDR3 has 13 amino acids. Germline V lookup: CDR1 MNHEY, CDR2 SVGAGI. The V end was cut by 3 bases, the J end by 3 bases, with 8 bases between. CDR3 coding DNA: TGTGCCAGCAGTTATGGGGGGGACTATGGCTACACCTTC. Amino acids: CASSYGGDYGYTF.